This T cell receptor (beta chain) was recovered during a study of cytomegalovirus exposure and HLA in healthy donors. The overall study: Earlier results showed 90 million to 120 million unique TCR beta sequences derived from approximately 180 million T cells.

PCR amplification relied on 60 Vbeta primers (plus 13 Jbeta primers). Authors' processing steps: Approximately 83 million unique TCR beta chains, 9 million to 14 million shared, were counted in a later analysis. The method was immunoSEQ multiplex PCR; TCRdb's version includes in-frame clones alone and lacks a portion of them. V and J calls and clone size are as listed in that table; D and trimming were resolved from the DNA. The table lists 82,000 or so clones, about 9.4% of them singletons, with roughly a quarter in the top ten. In this sample, this clone turned up a few times. Its antigen is unidentified. Whole-study results and caveats: Reports showed the classifier diagnosing cytomegalovirus status with high specificity and sensitivity.

Germline V gives CDR1 SGHRS, CDR2 YFSETQ. CDR3 length: 14 residues. V was cut by 5 bases and J by 3 bases, with 12 bases left in between. Sample: PBMCs. This sequence joins TRBV5-1 and TRBJ1-3; D is uncertain. This TCR was recovered from a man in his 60s in good health and CMV-seropositive. CDR3 sequence reads: CASRMSNVGNTIYF. The CDR3 region has the DNA TGCGCCAGCAGGATGAGCAACGTTGGAAACACCATATATTTT.